This T cell receptor beta chain was found in a study of CD8 T cells in ankylosing spondylitis. General study findings and limits: In ankylosing spondylitis blood, a motif of about eight highly homologous TCR beta variants appeared characteristic.

The V gene end was trimmed by 1 base and the J gene end by 6 bases; junction bases not matched to a gene: 5. The CDR3 length is 17 residues. Germline V CDR1 and CDR2: MDHEN, SYDVKM. As regards this clonotype: Its antigen is undetermined.

TCRdb itself ran the 5' RACE reads through MiXCR, one entry per CDR3 protein. The repertoire consists of under 250,000 distinct CDR3 sequences, with over 30% occurring once and the leading ten covering around 4.5%. This chain links TRBV28 with TRBJ1-6; 11 nucleotides agree with TRBD1. The source is a male donor with ankylosing spondylitis or in good health (not recorded which). The sequencing sample was made of blood, either unsorted or a sorted T cell fraction (not recorded which). DNA for the CDR3: TGTGCCAGCAGTTTATACGGGACAGGGGGAATTAATTCACCCCTCCACTTT. Translating gives CASSLYGTGGINSPLHF.